What follows is one T cell receptor beta chain and its context. Its cognate antigen has yet to be identified. No base quality values were provided; no much bigger clone lies one nucleotide off. These data come from a study of tumor-infiltrating lymphocytes in primary liver carcinoma (TCRdb year 2017). Looking at the study overall: Surgical resection was performed in China between 2015 and March 2016 on about 5 patients with histopathologically diagnosed primary liver carcinoma. Hepatocellular carcinoma (four) or combined HCC and intrahepatic cholangiocarcinoma (one) was present in the five patients, who were three men and two women aged 30 to 69 years. Tumors of the five patients were stage T1-T3 N0M0 with maximum diameters of about 4 to 10 cm. Samples yielded roughly 3.65 to 7.5 million productive TCRbeta reads; read depth did not differ significantly between tissue types. The study combined TCRbeta repertoire sequencing, expression microarrays and whole-exome sequencing across five regions of each liver tumor, with adjacent normal tissue and blood. A total of roughly 35 specimens from 5 patients, comprising approximately 25 tumor regions, 5 adjacent noncancerous liver tissues and 5 peripheral blood samples, were covered by TCRbeta repertoire sequencing. Reproducibility between technical replicate repertoires was high, with correlation coefficients above 0.95 and mean shared-clone rates about 0.91.

RNA from unsorted whole blood was extracted with TRIzol reagent, and germline DNA was obtained with the DNeasy Blood & Tissue kit. Patients had chronic HBV infection and were treatment-naive at sampling. Before surgery, 3.5 to 4 milliliters of peripheral blood were drawn into K2EDTA tubes. General conclusions and limits of the study: The study included only four or five patients, and the authors note findings should be validated in a larger study. The top 250 clones made up a significantly larger repertoire fraction in tumors than in blood (p = 0.039). Pairs of tumor regions showed greater repertoire overlap (mean roughly 35%) than tumor-adjacent pairs (roughly 17%) or tumor-blood pairs (roughly 15%), which is consistent with antigen-driven expansion. Since the samples were bulk and unsorted, there was no way to compare CD4+ and CD8+ T cell repertoires. Only the TCR beta chain was sequenced, so true repertoire diversity is likely underestimated because unpaired alpha chains were not captured.

There are 13 amino acids in the CDR3, from cysteine to phenylalanine inclusive. The sequence is cut down to CDR3 DNA, 39 bases in frame from base 1. Reading the germline V gene gives CDR1 SQVTM and CDR2 ANQGSEA. Cut back by 6 bases and 5 bases, the V and J ends lie 14 bases apart. A constant-region primer and ProtoScript II reverse transcriptase were used to reverse-transcribe TCRbeta-specific cDNA from roughly 0.5 ug total RNA. Three nested multiplex PCR rounds, following a slightly modified ARM-PCR procedure, were used to build the TCRbeta libraries. Each of the first two PCR rounds ran for roughly 9 cycles using multiplex TRBV1-TRBV30 forward primers together with a Cbeta reverse primer. Sample barcodes and Illumina adapters were attached in a final 25-cycle PCR using Deep VentR polymerase. Before sequencing, amplicons of 200-500 bp were gel-purified using a QIAquick gel extraction kit. TCRbeta amplicons were sequenced on an Illumina HiSeq 2500 with 250-bp paired-end reads. For the original study's pipeline: Reads were quality-trimmed with Trimmomatic v0.33, and paired reads were merged with FLASH v1.2.11 to recover full CDR3 sequences. V, D and J germline segments were assigned to the rearranged TCRbeta sequences using MiGEC v1.2.1b. Clonotype statistics and Shannon-Wiener diversity indices were computed with VDJtools v1.0.0. To reduce sampling bias, subsequent analyses other than the diversity analysis used only the 250 most abundant clonotypes in each sample. TCRdb reran the public reads through fastp at Q25 and MiXCR, keeping productive beta chains. Merged by CDR3 protein, the rows form single entries marked with the most common genes and DNA. These V and J calls derive from TCRdb rather than the authors' analysis. Recorded for this sample are about 310,000 distinct CDR3 sequences; 50% to 75% of them occurred a single time. In total, the top ten clones hold around 15% of the sample.

The chain is assembled from TRBV29-1 and TRBJ2-1; the D gene is perhaps TRBD1, from 6 matching bases. The sample consisted of peripheral blood. The sequence was obtained from a woman younger than 45 with primary liver carcinoma and hepatitis B virus infection. The DNA is as follows: TGCAGCGTGGGGGCCCCGACTAACAATGAGCAGTTCTTC. Translated, it gives CSVGAPTNNEQFF.